This T cell receptor (beta chain) was retrieved from a study of blood T cell repertoires in COVID-19. Study overall: The study drew acute and convalescent COVID-19 samples from the United States, Italy and Spain. T cells, B-cell-depleted T cells, or PBMCs supplied cDNA or gDNA.

CDR1 is SGHRS, CDR2 YFSETQ, per germline. This CDR3 comprises 14 residues. With V trimmed by 4 bases and J by 3 bases, 7 bases remained unmatched. A single count supports this clone. Under the authors' procedure: The assay estimated nucleated cells by amplifying reference gene primers. Assay: immunoSEQ multiplex PCR; the TCRdb copy retains only in-frame clones and omits some. Clone size and V and J calls were adopted from that table, with D and trimming inferred from the DNA. The sample includes almost 200,000 clones, about 76% seen only once; the top ten take approximately 6%. Enrolment of Seattle patients took place during active infection, and they were followed longitudinally.

The origin of this receptor is a woman in her thirties or forties with COVID-19, enrolled during active disease. The sample consisted of peripheral blood. This chain joins TRBV5-1 and TRBJ2-7, with 7 positions matching TRBD1. The CDR3 loop is CASSGEGQNYEQYF. For the CDR3, the DNA is TGCGCCAGCAGCGGTGAGGGACAGAACTACGAGCAGTACTTC.